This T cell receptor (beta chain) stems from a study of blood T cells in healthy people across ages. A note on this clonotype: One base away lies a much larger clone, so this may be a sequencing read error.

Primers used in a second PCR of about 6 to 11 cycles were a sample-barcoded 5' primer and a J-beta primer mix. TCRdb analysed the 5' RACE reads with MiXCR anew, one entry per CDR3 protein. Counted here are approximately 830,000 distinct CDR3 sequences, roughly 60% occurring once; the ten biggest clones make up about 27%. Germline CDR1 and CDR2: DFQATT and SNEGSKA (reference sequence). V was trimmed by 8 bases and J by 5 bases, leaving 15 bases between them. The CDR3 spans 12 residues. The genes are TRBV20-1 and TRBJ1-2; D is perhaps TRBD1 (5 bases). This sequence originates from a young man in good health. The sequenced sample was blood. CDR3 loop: CSTIGTQYGYTF. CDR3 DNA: TGCAGTACCATCGGGACCCAGTATGGCTACACCTTC.